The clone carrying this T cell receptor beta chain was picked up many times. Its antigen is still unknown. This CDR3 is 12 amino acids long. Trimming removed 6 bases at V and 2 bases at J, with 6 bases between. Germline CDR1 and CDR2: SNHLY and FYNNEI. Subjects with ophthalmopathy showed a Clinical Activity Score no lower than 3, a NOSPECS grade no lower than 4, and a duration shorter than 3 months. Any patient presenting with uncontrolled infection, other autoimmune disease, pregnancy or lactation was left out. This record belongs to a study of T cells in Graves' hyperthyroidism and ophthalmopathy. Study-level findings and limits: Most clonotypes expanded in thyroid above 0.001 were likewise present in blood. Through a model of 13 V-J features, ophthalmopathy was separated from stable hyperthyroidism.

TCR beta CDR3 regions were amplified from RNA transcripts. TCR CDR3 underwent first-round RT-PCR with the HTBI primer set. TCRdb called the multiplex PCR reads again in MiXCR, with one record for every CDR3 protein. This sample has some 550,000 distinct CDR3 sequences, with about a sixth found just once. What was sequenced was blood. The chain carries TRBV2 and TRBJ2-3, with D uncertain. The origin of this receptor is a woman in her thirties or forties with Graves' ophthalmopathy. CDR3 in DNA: TGTGCCAGCAGGGTTGCCACAGATACGCAGTATTTT. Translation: CASRVATDTQYF.